This passage covers 2 T cell receptor beta chains from one sample sequenced in a study of shared clonotypes between healthy human individuals. The protocol was immunoSEQ multiplex PCR, while the TCRdb copy is restricted to in-frame clones and leaves out a portion. This table has approximately 320,000 clones, around 67% appearing once. Sample: memory CD4+ T cells sorted from blood. Subset meaning: CD45RA-negative fraction. The receptors here all came from a man aged 25-45 years in good health.

The rearrangement links TRBV29-1 to TRBJ2-7; 10 bases line up with TRBD2. Germline CDR1 and CDR2: SQVTM and ANQGSEA. There are 16 residues in the CDR3. V was clipped by 1 base and J by 2 bases; unmatched bases: 8. CDR3 sequence: CSVEGTPSGSPYEQYF. Written as DNA, the CDR3 is TGCAGCGTTGAAGGGACCCCTAGCGGGAGCCCCTACGAGCAGTACTTC.

This clone has only one observation. The chain links TRBV29-1 to TRBJ2-3; D unresolved. Trimming removed 7 bases from V and 2 bases from J, with 31 bases in between. From germline, CDR1 is SQVTM and CDR2 ANQGSEA. This CDR3 has 19 amino acids. CDR3 in amino acids: CSAAAKVALSAADTDTQYF. CDR3 bases: TGCAGCGCTGCCGCAAAGGTCGCCCTGAGTGCGGCTGACACAGATACGCAGTATTTT.